This T cell receptor beta chain was recovered during a study of shared clonotypes between healthy human individuals (dated by TCRdb to about 2020). Context from the whole study: A couple of women and a few men aged 18 to 49 years were included in the cohort. To increase sequencing depth and limit assay-specific biases, TCR repertoire library preparation and sequencing were carried out by different laboratories using diverse techniques. Blood TCR repertoires of a handful of healthy adults were deeply sequenced to estimate repertoire size and the extent of clonotype sharing between individuals. Leukapheresis yielded between about 0.9 and 9.5 billion PBMCs per donor. For each donor, CD4 naive and CD4 memory were each given three plates, CD8 naive was given two plates, and CD8 memory was given one plate.

As for this clone: The antigen it binds to is not known. No base quality values were provided; no much bigger clone lies one nucleotide off.

The donors were healthy, HIV-negative adults who had no recently reported acute infections or vaccinations. Only Caucasian adults living in Nashville, Tennessee, USA were represented among the donors. CD4+ T cells were enriched by magnetic negative selection; naive cells were then positively selected on CD45RA, and the negative fraction formed the memory subset. Blood was collected by leukapheresis, and PBMCs were isolated by Ficoll-Histopaque density gradient centrifugation and then cryopreserved in liquid nitrogen vapor phase. Analytical flow cytometry was used to check the purity and quantity of each magnetically sorted T cell population. Each sorted fraction had its genomic DNA isolated and then quantified by UV absorbance on a Nanodrop 2000c. General findings and caveats noted by the study authors: The genetic and exposure-history diversity represented was limited by the small number of donors. Sampling was restricted to blood, and TCR repertoires in tissue are likely to differ from TCR repertoires in blood. Naive subsets generally had larger estimated clonotype richness than memory subsets did. Compared with non-shared clonotypes, the clonotypes found in all four sorted-subset donors had higher generation probabilities. Across several donors, approximately 4.6% of naive CD4, roughly 3.5% of naive CD8, around 2.5% of memory CD4, and approximately 0.42% of memory CD8 clonotypes were shared. Rarefaction of sorted-subset datasets indicated incomplete sequencing despite the large sequencing depth. Based on pairwise subsampling, the degree of clonotype sharing among donors was expected to be affected by sequencing depth.

Relative to germline, V is missing 1 base and J is missing 7 bases, with 10 bases of the junction outside any gene match. The CDR3 numbers 16 residues from cysteine through phenylalanine. CDR3 DNA is the only sequence kept; it has 48 bases, read in frame from the first base. According to the germline V gene, CDR1 reads SGHDN and CDR2 reads FVKESK. Using the deep immunoSEQ assay, TCR CDR3 regions were amplified from genomic DNA by multiplex PCR. For each cell subset, the extracted genomic DNA was distributed evenly across all wells of several immunoSEQ 96-well plates, and each plate served as one replicate. Each replicate PCR for sorted subsets received about 180 ng genomic DNA, equal to about 29,000 T cell genomes. Purified libraries were measured with a Qubit 3.0 fluorometer, size-checked on a Bioanalyzer 2100, and measured again with the KAPA Library Quantification kit. A separate single-read 150-cycle Illumina NextSeq 550 flow cell was used to sequence each immunoSEQ 96-well plate. On the study's bioinformatics: Because only junctional sequences without quality scores were contained in the immunoSEQ output, filtering matching that applied to full-length reads could not be performed. Sequences were annotated with PyIR, a Python wrapper for IgBLAST v1.9, and V/J genes and CDR3 were assigned using IMGT germline references. Reads with weak V/J assignments (E-value above 1e-6), missing CDR3, stop codons, out-of-frame junctions, or ambiguous translated residues were removed. V3J clonotypes were defined by identical inferred V gene, J gene, and CDR3 amino acid sequence. Percentage overlap between repertoires was calculated by dividing the number of shared unique clonotypes by the size of the smaller repertoire. RTK rarefaction, the Chao1 estimator, and Recon v2.1 estimates of unobserved clonotypes were used to assess repertoire richness. Generation probabilities were computed with OLGA for all TCRbeta clonotypes obtained by the gDNA method from four donors. The immuneACCESS repertoire file appears here via TCRdb, limited to in-frame rearrangements. These files lack a portion of the clones; in checked studies, under half of the deficit traces to unresolved V genes, and the cause of the others is not known. D and trimming were read from the DNA, whereas the V and J calls and clone size are those reported in that table. The sample table records approximately 1.5 million clones; roughly 98.5% of these occur just once. The ten largest clones capture about 0.35% of the sample.

Rearrangement joined TRBV14 to TRBJ1-3; 7 of the junction bases match TRBD1. The sequence came from a young man in good health. Sequenced: naive CD4+ T cells sorted from blood. The meaning of the sample's cell subset or site label: CD45RA+ positively selected. CDR3 region: CASSQGQGKESNTIYF. The bases read TGTGCCAGCAGCCAAGGACAGGGCAAGGAATCCAACACCATATATTTT. The CDR3 plus the reference TRBV14 and TRBJ1-3 genes for the other parts give the full variable domain: EAGVTQFPSHSVIEKGQTVTLRCDPISGHDNLYWYRRVMGKEIKFLLHFVKESKQDESGMPNNRFLAERTGGTYSTLKVQPAELEDSGVYFCASSQGQGKESNTIYFGEGSWLTVV.